This is a list of T cell receptor beta chains from one sample in a study of blood T cell repertoires in COVID-19. Produced via immunoSEQ multiplex PCR; TCRdb's table is partial and in-frame only. The sample shows 150,000 to 200,000 clones, about 76% of them seen only once. Sequenced input: peripheral blood. These receptor sequences come from a woman aged 40 to 50 with COVID-19, enrolled during active disease. Both conserved end residues are part of each CDR3. A D gene is named only where the DNA matches it firmly. Size values are once, few and many counts, or a class for expanded clones, and some rows have none.

v_gene,j_gene,abundance,len,d_gene,CDR3aa,CDR3nt
TRBV3-1/TRBV3-2,TRBJ2-5,.,13,.,CASSQGRRETQYF,TGTGCCAGCAGCCAGGGTCGGAGGGAGACCCAGTACTTC
TRBV6-6,TRBJ1-2,few,12,.,CASSTNRIGYTF,TGTGCCAGCAGTACAAACAGAATCGGCTACACCTTC
TRBV6-5,TRBJ1-2,once,13,.,CASSHGRSYGYTF,TGTGCCAGCAGTCATGGCAGGTCTTATGGCTACACCTTC
TRBV5-4,TRBJ1-4,few,15,.,CASSLSGQRNEKLFF,TGTGCCAGCAGCTTGTCGGGACAACGGAATGAAAAACTGTTTTTT
TRBV10-1,TRBJ2-5,few,18,TRBD2,CASSSVGLAEEGWETQYF,TGCGCCAGCAGTTCGGTCGGACTAGCGGAGGAGGGTTGGGAGACCCAGTACTTC
TRBV18,TRBJ2-7,.,14,.,CASSPSAVSYEQYF,TGTGCCAGCTCACCTTCTGCGGTGTCCTACGAGCAGTACTTC
TRBV30,TRBJ2-7,once,15,.,CAWSVGWGPHYEQYF,TGTGCCTGGAGTGTAGGGTGGGGGCCCCACTACGAGCAGTACTTC
TRBV6-2/TRBV6-3,TRBJ2-7,few,17,TRBD2,CASSYSKASGRAHEQYF,TGTGCCAGCAGTTACTCGAAAGCAAGCGGGAGGGCCCACGAGCAGTACTTC
TRBV30,TRBJ1-5,few,13,.,CAWSVLVNQPQHF,TGTGCCTGGAGTGTACTCGTGAATCAGCCCCAGCATTTT
TRBV7-2,TRBJ2-7,.,16,TRBD1,CASSSPYRDRVNEQYF,TGTGCCAGCAGCTCCCCATACCGGGACAGGGTCAACGAGCAGTACTTC
TRBV7-2,TRBJ2-7,.,15,TRBD2,CASSDPGGSLYEQYF,TGTGCCAGCAGCGACCCGGGAGGTTCCCTCTACGAGCAGTACTTC
TRBV12-3/TRBV12-4,TRBJ2-7,.,11,.,CASSQSYEQYF,TGTGCCAGCAGTCAATCCTACGAGCAGTACTTC
TRBV25-1,TRBJ2-7,.,15,TRBD2,CASSSATSGAYEQYF,TGTGCCAGCAGCTCAGCAACTAGCGGGGCCTACGAGCAGTACTTC
TRBV28,TRBJ1-2,.,14,.,CASGRTDWDYGYTF,TGTGCCAGCGGCAGGACGGACTGGGACTATGGCTACACCTTC
TRBV6-5,TRBJ2-1,.,14,TRBD2,CATYEREGGNEQFF,TGTGCCACATACGAGCGGGAGGGAGGTAATGAGCAGTTCTTC
TRBV7-2,TRBJ1-2,.,14,TRBD1,CASSPGTAVYGYTF,TGTGCCAGCAGCCCGGGGACAGCCGTCTATGGCTACACCTTC
TRBV5-1,TRBJ1-1,.,12,.,CASTIAGTEAFF,TGCGCCAGCACAATTGCAGGTACTGAAGCTTTCTTT
TRBV12-5,TRBJ2-5,.,14,TRBD1,CASGLAQGAETQYF,TGTGCTAGTGGTTTGGCCCAGGGGGCGGAGACCCAGTACTTC
TRBV14,TRBJ2-5,.,15,.,CASSQRLQGAETQYF,TGTGCCAGCAGCCAAAGGTTACAGGGAGCGGAGACCCAGTACTTC
TRBV6-1,TRBJ1-6,few,13,.,CASSESRYSPLHF,TGTGCCAGCAGTGAGTCCCGGTATTCACCCCTCCACTTT
TRBV12-3/TRBV12-4,TRBJ2-4,.,13,.,CASSLILGNIQYF,TGTGCCAGCAGTTTGATCCTAGGAAACATTCAGTACTTC
TRBV4-3,TRBJ1-2,.,15,.,CASSQVRAGYPGYTF,TGCGCCAGCAGCCAAGTGAGGGCGGGGTACCCCGGCTACACCTTC
TRBV4-2,TRBJ2-3,.,17,TRBD2,CASSQATAGVSTDTQYF,TGTGCCAGCAGCCAAGCAACAGCGGGGGTTAGCACAGATACGCAGTATTTT
TRBV29-1,TRBJ1-5,.,12,.,CSVGGVNQPQHF,TGCAGCGTTGGGGGGGTCAATCAGCCCCAGCATTTT
TRBV6-6,TRBJ2-2,.,16,.,CASSPRDPNRTGELFF,TGTGCCAGCAGTCCCAGGGATCCTAACCGAACCGGGGAGCTGTTTTTT
TRBV4-1,TRBJ1-2,.,17,TRBD1,CASSQDLGQGALDGYTF,TGCGCCAGCAGCCAAGATTTGGGACAGGGAGCTTTGGATGGCTACACCTTC
TRBV18,TRBJ1-2,.,16,.,CASSPAGLSGPYGYTF,TGTGCCAGCTCACCGGCGGGACTATCGGGGCCATATGGCTACACCTTC
TRBV5-1,TRBJ2-1,once,19,TRBD2,CASSPHGGAWHQAYNEQFF,TGCGCCAGCAGCCCGCACGGGGGGGCCTGGCACCAGGCCTACAATGAGCAGTTCTTC
TRBV2,TRBJ2-2,.,14,.,CASSRGSRTGELFF,TGTGCCAGCTCAAGGGGGAGTCGAACCGGGGAGCTGTTTTTT
TRBV18,TRBJ1-1,.,16,TRBD1,CASSPPLGQLNTEAFF,TGTGCCAGCTCACCACCTTTGGGACAGCTGAACACTGAAGCTTTCTTT
TRBV2,TRBJ2-5,once,11,.,CASSPQETQYF,TGTGCCAGCAGTCCACAAGAGACCCAGTACTTC
TRBV7-6,TRBJ2-3,.,18,TRBD2,CASSLDAGGASSTDTQYF,TGTGCCAGCAGCTTAGATGCGGGGGGGGCATCTAGCACAGATACGCAGTATTTT
TRBV7-9,TRBJ2-7,few,15,TRBD1,CASSFSGTVGYEQYF,TGTGCCAGCAGCTTCTCCGGGACAGTAGGCTACGAGCAGTACTTC
TRBV6-5,TRBJ2-5,.,15,.,CASSPGIIRLETQYF,TGTGCCAGCAGCCCCGGGATAATCCGTTTAGAGACCCAGTACTTC
TRBV19,TRBJ1-4,.,10,.,CATGEEGVFF,TGTGCCACCGGGGAGGAGGGTGTGTTTTTT
TRBV9,TRBJ2-1,few,16,TRBD2,CASSARLAGGDNEQFF,TGTGCCAGCAGCGCTCGACTAGCGGGGGGGGACAATGAGCAGTTCTTC
TRBV21-1,TRBJ1-2,.,17,.,CAIIKSKQGPLHYGYTF,TGTGCCATTATCAAGTCCAAACAGGGGCCCCTCCACTATGGCTACACCTTC
TRBV6-5,TRBJ2-7,.,13,.,CATNGGALDEQYF,TGTGCCACCAACGGCGGGGCCCTGGACGAGCAGTACTTC
TRBV29-1,TRBJ2-4,.,14,.,CSVSDSIAKNIQYF,TGCAGCGTTTCGGACTCTATAGCCAAAAACATTCAGTACTTC
TRBV5-1,TRBJ2-1,few,16,.,CASVPGGGASYNEQFF,TGCGCCAGTGTACCAGGCGGGGGCGCCTCCTACAATGAGCAGTTCTTC
TRBV28,TRBJ2-5,.,13,.,CASSRIRGETQYF,TGTGCCAGCAGTAGAATTAGGGGAGAGACCCAGTACTTC
TRBV2,TRBJ1-2,.,14,.,CASSAAGQLNGYTF,TGTGCCAGCAGTGCCGCTGGACAGCTTAATGGCTACACCTTC
TRBV15,TRBJ2-5,.,15,TRBD1,CATSILRQGQETQYF,TGTGCCACCAGCATTCTACGACAGGGTCAAGAGACCCAGTACTTC
TRBV27,TRBJ2-7,.,16,TRBD1,CASSLSMGQGAYEQYF,TGTGCCAGCAGTTTATCCATGGGACAGGGGGCCTACGAGCAGTACTTC
TRBV30,TRBJ1-1,few,11,.,CAWSGSLEAFF,TGTGCCTGGAGTGGTAGTTTGGAAGCTTTCTTT
TRBV6-2/TRBV6-3,TRBJ2-1,.,14,TRBD2,CASSPSRGGDEQFF,TGTGCCAGCAGCCCCTCTCGGGGGGGCGATGAGCAGTTCTTC
TRBV6-1,TRBJ1-5,.,14,.,CASSDGGEHQPQHF,TGTGCCAGCAGTGATGGGGGGGAGCATCAGCCCCAGCATTTT
TRBV5-1,TRBJ2-7,.,15,TRBD2,CASSVGLAGPYEQYF,TGCGCCAGCAGCGTCGGACTAGCGGGGCCCTACGAGCAGTACTTC
TRBV6-6,TRBJ2-7,.,13,.,CASSSGVTHEQYF,TGTGCCAGCAGTTCGGGGGTAACCCACGAGCAGTACTTC
TRBV23-1,TRBJ1-2,once,15,.,CVPSAGRISAYGYTF,TGCGTCCCGTCGGCAGGGCGGATTTCCGCTTATGGCTACACCTTC
TRBV6-2/TRBV6-3,TRBJ1-2,.,16,TRBD1,CASSLAAPGTGYGYTF,TGTGCCAGCAGTTTGGCTGCTCCCGGGACAGGCTATGGCTACACCTTC
TRBV5-1,TRBJ2-5,.,14,TRBD1,CASSLGDRVETQYF,TGCGCCAGCAGCTTGGGGGACAGGGTAGAGACCCAGTACTTC
TRBV6-2/TRBV6-3,TRBJ2-5,.,13,TRBD1,CASSRDRTETQYF,TGTGCCAGCAGTCGGGACAGAACAGAGACCCAGTACTTC